This entry lists 20 T cell receptor beta chains sequenced from one sample in a study of neurological immune-mediated disorders. Using its own MiXCR run on the 5' RACE reads, TCRdb lists one record per CDR3 protein. The sample gives more than 15,000 distinct CDR3 sequences, 3.5% of which show up once; around 20% is in the top ten. Sequenced sample: CD8+ T cells from blood. The receptors were sampled from a woman between 40 and 50 years old in good health.

This clonotype was seen ten or more times. The DNA of the CDR3 is TGTGCCAGCAAAGGACTGCCCTCCTACAATGAGCAGTTCTTC. Translating it yields CASKGLPSYNEQFF. The chain recombines TRBV6-2 or TRBV6-3 with TRBJ2-1, with D possibly being TRBD2 (5 bases). Per the germline V gene, CDR1 is MNHEY and CDR2 is SVGEGT. The CDR3 has 14 amino acids. Trimming stripped 7 bases from V and 0 bases from J, with 10 bases between.

Ten or more counts support this clonotype. This chain links TRBV7-9 with TRBJ2-1, with 9 bases that match TRBD1. The CDR3 runs to 19 residues. V dropped 5 bases and J dropped 0; count of bases not matched to a gene: 14. CDR1 is SEHNR, CDR2 FQNEAQ, per germline (reference sequence). CDR3 in DNA: TGTGCCAGCAGCGGTCGGGACAGGGATTTATTGGTCTCCTACAATGAGCAGTTCTTC. Its translation: CASSGRDRDLLVSYNEQFF.

Judged by abundance, this clonotype is medium-sized. V and J are TRBV12-3 or TRBV12-4 and TRBJ1-2; D not certain. The CDR3 covers 15 residues. Between the trimmed V and J ends, which lost 3 bases and 4 bases, there was a span of 15 bases. CDR3 sequence reads: CASSFQDGRLYGYTF. CDR3 nucleotides: TGTGCCAGCAGTTTTCAGGATGGGCGGCTCTATGGCTACACCTTC.

This clonotype came up many times. This sequence joins TRBV9 and TRBJ2-1; 9 bases fit TRBD2. Germline loops: CDR1 SGDLS, CDR2 YYNGEE. Germline trimming cut 0 bases from V and 7 bases from J; bases unmatched to any gene: 5. The CDR3 sequence is 15 residues long. The CDR3 nucleotides are TGTGCCAGCAGCGTAGGGCTAGCGGGAAGGAATGAGCAGTTCTTC. Protein: CASSVGLAGRNEQFF.

This clonotype was detected many times. The rearrangement joins TRBV7-2 to TRBJ2-6; possibly TRBD1 for D (6 bases). The CDR3 sequence is 18 residues long. Trimming left V 5 bases short and J 0 bases short, with 17 bases between. From germline, CDR1 is SGHTA and CDR2 FQGNSA. The CDR3 nucleotides read TGTGCCAGCAGCCCAGGGACACGGCGACACTCTGGGGCCAACGTCCTGACTTTC. Translating gives CASSPGTRRHSGANVLTF. The entire variable domain, with the rest obtained from reference TRBV7-2 and TRBJ2-6, is as follows: GAGVSQSPSNKVTEKGKDVELRCDPISGHTALYWYRQSLGQGLEFLIYFQGNSAPDKSGLPSDRFSAERTGGSVSTLTIQRTQQEDSAVYLCASSPGTRRHSGANVLTFGAGSRLTVL.

This clonotype was observed many times. The gene calls are TRBV28 and TRBJ2-3, with 7 bases aligning to TRBD2. Germline V CDR1 and CDR2: MDHEN, SYDVKM. This CDR3 has 16 amino acids. V lost 3 bases to trimming and J lost 0 bases; unmatched junction nucleotides: 6. CDR3 sequence (DNA): TGTGCCAGCAGTTTTCGACCTAGCGGAAGCACAGATACGCAGTATTTT. Translating gives CASSFRPSGSTDTQYF.

This clonotype was picked up many times. The CDR3 bases are TGCAGCGTTGTCGGGGAAGAGACCCAGTACTTC. Translation gives CSVVGEETQYF. V is TRBV29-1 and J is TRBJ2-5, with D possibly matching TRBD2 (5 bases). This CDR3 comprises 11 residues. Germline V gene sequence: CDR1 SQVTM, CDR2 ANQGSEA. V was trimmed by 4 bases and J by 3 bases, leaving 6 bases between them.

In its sample, this clonotype was seen many times. The gene calls are TRBV29-1 and TRBJ2-1; TRBD2 aligns across 9 bases. Unmatched junction bases numbered 6, after V lost 7 bases and J lost 2 bases. Germline lookup yields CDR1 SQVTM and CDR2 ANQGSEA. The CDR3 is 14 amino acids. Here the CDR3 DNA reads TGCAGCGGCATTAGCGGGAGTGCCTACAATGAGCAGTTCTTC. Its protein is CSGISGSAYNEQFF.

There are many counts of this clonotype. The chain joins TRBV4-3 to TRBJ2-3; D not certain. V gave up 1 base and J gave up 0 bases, with 11 bases separating them. This CDR3 has 16 amino acids. Germline V gene lookup returns CDR1 LGHNA and CDR2 YSLEER. The CDR3 DNA reads TGCGCCAGCAGCCAAGTTGGCAGAACTAGCACAGATACGCAGTATTTT. It is translated as CASSQVGRTSTDTQYF.

This clonotype appeared many times. The chain's CDR3 is CASSQGVGGTEQYF. CDR3 coding DNA: TGTGCCAGCAGCCAAGGGGTGGGGGGAACCGAGCAGTACTTC. This chain joins TRBV4-2 and TRBJ2-7; perhaps TRBD2 as D (6 bases). CDR1 LGHNA and CDR2 YNFKEQ come from the germline V gene. V lost 1 base and J 6 bases, leaving 13 bases between the germline ends. CDR3 length: 14 amino acids.

In its sample, this clonotype was seen many times. The chain couples TRBV5-1 to TRBJ2-2; 8 bases are shared with TRBD1. This CDR3 has 17 amino acids. Germline V gene data show CDR1 as SGHRS and CDR2 as YFSETQ. The J segment lost 0 bases and the V segment lost 3 bases, leaving 7 bases of the junction unmatched. CDR3 DNA sequence: TGCGCCAGCAGCTACCCAGAGACAGGGGCGAACACCGGGGAGCTGTTTTTT. Its translation: CASSYPETGANTGELFF.

This clonotype was seen ten or more times. The chain links TRBV10-3 to TRBJ1-2; 12 bases are a match to TRBD1. Germline V gene data show CDR1 as ENHRY and CDR2 as SYGVKD. The CDR3 covers 16 residues. The V gene end was trimmed by 2 bases and the J gene end by 8 bases; junction bases not matched to a gene: 9. As DNA, the CDR3 is TGTGCCATCAGTGAGCCGGGACAGGGGGCATCAGGGGGCTACACCTTC. This gives the protein CAISEPGQGASGGYTF.

This clonotype was seen only once. Possible read error: a much larger clone is one base away. The chain combines TRBV12-3 or TRBV12-4 with TRBJ2-7; TRBD1 agrees at 7 bases. The CDR3 spans 14 residues. The ends lost 10 bases at V and 3 bases at J; junction bases unmatched: 12. CDR3 sequence reads: CANRPTGLSYEQYF. The CDR3 coding sequence is TGTGCCAACAGGCCGACAGGGTTAAGCTACGAGCAGTACTTC.

This clonotype has at least ten counts. J is TRBJ1-1 and V is TRBV12-3 or TRBV12-4; D unresolved. V was pared by 5 bases and J by 1 base, with 11 bases between. The CDR3 contains 14 residues. In DNA form, the CDR3 reads TGTGCCAGCAGTATGGACTCGGCGAACACTGAAGCTTTCTTT. Protein sequence: CASSMDSANTEAFF.

This clonotype appeared many times. The chain has TRBV29-1 and TRBJ2-7, with no clear D. Germline CDR1 is SQVTM and CDR2 is ANQGSEA. The CDR3 is 12 residues long. Trimming took 0 bases from V and 6 from J, leaving 9 bases between them. CDR3 region: CSVEEERGEQYF. CDR3 DNA: TGCAGCGTTGAAGAAGAGCGCGGCGAGCAGTACTTC.

This clonotype was counted ten times or more. The chain is built from TRBV28 and TRBJ2-6, with TRBD1 identical over 8 bases. Trimming removed 5 bases from V and 0 bases from J; junction bases left unmatched: 18. The CDR3 covers 21 residues. Germline values: CDR1 MDHEN, CDR2 SYDVKM. The CDR3 DNA reads TGTGCCAGCAGTCCCATCGTCCCGGGACAGGAATTCAGCTCTGGGGCCAACGTCCTGACTTTC. Translating gives CASSPIVPGQEFSSGANVLTF.

This clonotype was picked up many times. CDR3 coding DNA: TGCAGCGTTGATGGGACAGGGGTGAATGAGCAGTTCTTC. It encodes CSVDGTGVNEQFF. The chain couples TRBV29-1 to TRBJ2-1, with 10 bases matching TRBD1. The CDR3 runs 13 residues. Germline V gives CDR1 SQVTM, CDR2 ANQGSEA. J was trimmed by 7 bases and V by 3 bases; bases with no gene match: 3.

This chain joins TRBV5-1 and TRBJ1-1; 9 bases map to TRBD1. There are 15 residues in the CDR3. Trimming at V came to 4 bases and at J to 1 base, leaving 5 bases not matched to a gene. From germline, CDR1 is SGHRS and CDR2 YFSETQ. CDR3 DNA sequence: TGCGCCAGCAGCAAAGGACAGGGGAGGAACACTGAAGCTTTCTTT. As protein: CASSKGQGRNTEAFF.

The sample holds many counts of this clonotype. The chain uses TRBV5-6 and TRBJ2-7; 13 bases are shared with TRBD2. This CDR3 has 17 residues. Germline lookup yields CDR1 SGHDT and CDR2 YYEEEE. After removal of 3 bases from V and 4 bases from J, the junction contained 10 bases not matched to a gene. CDR3 sequence: CASSSGTSGMLSYEQYF. Written as DNA, the CDR3 is TGTGCCAGCAGCTCCGGGACTAGCGGGATGTTGTCGTACGAGCAGTACTTC.

This clonotype has at least ten counts. J is TRBJ2-5 and V is TRBV11-2; D not resolved. In germline, CDR1 is SGHAT, CDR2 FQNNGV. The CDR3 loop spans 13 amino acids. V was pared by 1 base and J by 4 bases, with 7 bases between. CDR3 sequence reads: CASSLVLLETQYF. CDR3 DNA: TGTGCCAGCAGCTTAGTCCTTCTAGAGACCCAGTACTTC.